The clone carrying this T cell receptor beta chain is labeled medium-sized. The sample belongs to a study of metastatic and nonmetastatic thyroid tumors. Each patient came to thyroid surgery without any prior treatment (of any kind). The CDR3 is made up of 13 amino acids. With 4 bases removed from V and 2 bases from J, the gap between germline ends came to 8 bases. Germline V gives CDR1 SGHNT, CDR2 YENEEA. TCRdb redid the clone calls on the PCR reads using MiXCR. The data contain more than 12,000 clones, roughly 3.5% of them singletons. Material for sequencing was tumor tissue. The chain is built from TRBV11-3 and TRBJ1-1; the D is unclear. The source is a female donor with papillary thyroid cancer or a benign thyroid nodule (not recorded which). Some clones in this sample may be carry-over from other donors' samples. The CDR3 bases are TGTGCCAGCAGCTCCTGGACTAACACTGAAGCTTTCTTT. Its protein is CASSSWTNTEAFF.